The 16 T cell receptor beta chains below come from one sample, sequenced in a study of identical twins. In TCRdb, the 5' RACE reads were re-called with MiXCR into one record per CDR3 protein. The table has 420,000 or so distinct CDR3 sequences, under 20% seen once. The material sequenced was naive T cells sorted from blood. The receptor source for this set is a man between 50 and 59 years old in good health.

A few counts support this clonotype. This rearrangement joins TRBV25-1 to TRBJ2-1, with 8 bases that match TRBD2. The CDR3 covers 16 residues. Germline CDR1 reads MGHDK; CDR2 reads SYGVNS. Trimming took 2 bases from V and 5 from J; bases not matched to a gene: 8. CDR3 in DNA: TGTGCCAGCAGTGAAGATGGAGCGGGAGCCCACAATGAGCAGTTCTTC. Its translation is CASSEDGAGAHNEQFF.

This clonotype was recorded a few times. The rearrangement uses TRBV20-1 and TRBJ1-5, with 10 bases aligning to TRBD1. Germline assignment: CDR1 DFQATT and CDR2 SNEGSKA (reference sequence). The CDR3 length is 17 residues. J lost 1 base, V lost 7 bases, and 13 bases had no gene match. CDR3 protein: CSVSGTGEMSSNQPQHF. The CDR3 bases are TGCAGTGTAAGCGGGACAGGGGAGATGAGCAGCAATCAGCCCCAGCATTTT.

This clonotype was picked up a small number of times. This chain uses TRBV19 with TRBJ1-1; possibly TRBD1 for D (6 bases). With 1 base removed from V and 4 bases from J, the gap between germline ends came to 10 bases. Germline-derived CDR1 and CDR2 are LNHDA and SQIVND (reference sequence). The CDR3 runs 14 residues. The CDR3 protein is CASSIAGVVTEAFF. The CDR3 nucleotides are TGTGCCAGTAGTATAGCAGGGGTGGTCACTGAAGCTTTCTTT. Combining the CDR3 with reference TRBV19 and TRBJ1-1 gives the whole variable domain DGGITQSPKYLFRKEGQNVTLSCEQNLNHDAMYWYRQDPGQGLRLIYYSQIVNDFQKGDIAEGYSVSREKKESFPLTVTSAQKNPTAFYLCASSIAGVVTEAFFGQGTRLTVV.

V gene TRBV5-1 combines with J gene TRBJ2-2, with TRBD1 matching 9 bases. Looked up from germline, CDR1 is SGHRS and CDR2 is YFSETQ. The CDR3 spans 17 residues. With 4 bases clipped from V and 6 bases from J, the junction kept 13 bases outside the gene matches. CDR3 DNA: TGCGCCAGCAGCATATCTCCGGGACAGGGTTCGGCCGGGGAGCTGTTTTTT. Its translation: CASSISPGQGSAGELFF.

The chain employs TRBV29-1 and TRBJ1-3; 7 nucleotides line up with TRBD1. This CDR3 is 15 amino acids long. CDR1 SQVTM and CDR2 ANQGSEA come from the germline V gene. V dropped 3 bases and J dropped 0; count of bases not matched to a gene: 5. The CDR3 coding sequence is TGCAGCGTTGAGACAGGGTTCAGCTCTGGAAACACCATATATTTT. Encoded protein: CSVETGFSSGNTIYF.

J is TRBJ2-7 and V is TRBV7-9; D possibly corresponds to TRBD2 (6 bases). V was shortened by 2 bases and J by 5 bases, with 16 bases between the two germline ends. CDR3 length: 15 amino acids. Germline V gives CDR1 SEHNR, CDR2 FQNEAQ (reference sequence). The CDR3 sequence is CASSLMTRSSHEQYF. In DNA, the CDR3 is TGTGCCAGCAGCTTAATGACTAGGAGTTCCCACGAGCAGTACTTC.

This clonotype was counted a few times. The V call is TRBV10-3, the J call TRBJ2-2; no firm D call. CDR1 is ENHRY, CDR2 SYGVKD, per germline. V dropped 7 bases and J dropped 2 bases, with 11 bases sitting between them. The CDR3 length is 14 residues. DNA of the CDR3: TGTGCCATCAAGAGTGGCAGAAACACCGGGGAGCTGTTTTTT. This gives the protein CAIKSGRNTGELFF.

This clonotype was counted only a few times. The chain couples TRBV7-6 to TRBJ2-5; 9 nucleotides line up with TRBD2. V shed 0 bases, J shed 4 bases, and the junction held 3 bases outside the gene matches. The CDR3 is 15 amino acids. CDR1 is SGHVS and CDR2 is FNYEAQ in the germline V gene. The CDR3, as DNA: TGTGCCAGCAGCTTAGCGCTGCGGGGGGGAGAGACCCAGTACTTC. This translates into CASSLALRGGETQYF.

This clonotype was detected ten times or more. This chain uses TRBV12-5 with TRBJ1-5, with a tentative D call TRBD1 (5 bases). Trimming took 7 bases from V and 2 from J, leaving 9 bases between them. The V gene's germline CDR1 is LGHNT and CDR2 FRNRAP. The CDR3 sequence is 13 residues long. The CDR3 DNA reads as TGTGCTAGTGCAGGAGGGGGCAATCAGCCCCAGCATTTT. Its protein is CASAGGGNQPQHF.

V usage is TRBV9 and J usage is TRBJ1-1, with D perhaps TRBD1 (5 bases). V lost 6 bases, J lost 2 bases, and 14 bases lay in between. Per the germline V gene, CDR1 is SGDLS and CDR2 is YYNGEE. The CDR3 has 14 residues. CDR3 region: CASTPGTVNTEAFF. The CDR3 region has the DNA TGTGCCAGCACCCCAGGGACCGTTAACACTGAAGCTTTCTTT.

This rearrangement joins TRBV10-3 to TRBJ2-7; 10 nucleotides line up with TRBD2. CDR3 length: 18 amino acids. Per the germline V gene, CDR1 is ENHRY and CDR2 is SYGVKD. J gave up 0 bases and V 6 bases, and 14 bases lay outside the gene matches. CDR3 sequence: CAIRTSGRAPLNSYEQYF. The CDR3 bases are TGTGCCATCAGGACGAGCGGGAGGGCGCCTTTAAACTCCTACGAGCAGTACTTC.

Ten or more counts support this clonotype. The chain recombines TRBV3-1 with TRBJ2-5; D is unclear. The CDR3 is 15 residues long. V gave up 2 bases and J gave up 4 bases, with 14 bases separating them. The germline V gene encodes CDR1 LGHDT and CDR2 YNNKEL (reference sequence). The CDR3 DNA is TGTGCCAGCAGCCAAAACCTCATCTGGGGAGAGACCCAGTACTTC. It yields the protein CASSQNLIWGETQYF.

This clonotype was detected many times. The V gene is TRBV7-2, the J gene TRBJ1-2, with D possibly TRBD1 on 5 matching bases. The ends were cut back, 1 base at V and 2 bases at J, with 8 bases in the middle. The germline V gene encodes CDR1 SGHTA and CDR2 FQGNSA. The CDR3 loop spans 14 amino acids. CDR3 residues: CASSLGWGNYGYTF. DNA of the CDR3: TGTGCCAGCAGCTTAGGTTGGGGGAACTATGGCTACACCTTC.

This clonotype was found many times. The chain employs TRBV3-1 and TRBJ2-1; 7 bases are shared with TRBD1. The CDR3 length is 13 residues. Germline V lookup: CDR1 LGHDT, CDR2 YNNKEL (reference sequence). Trimming removed 5 bases from V and 6 bases from J; junction bases left unmatched: 4. As DNA, the CDR3 is TGTGCCAGCAGCGTGGCAGGGGGCAATGAGCAGTTCTTC. This sequence encodes CASSVAGGNEQFF.

The chain joins TRBV29-1 to TRBJ2-3, with a possible D match to TRBD1 (7 bases). The CDR3 is 13 residues long. With 3 bases removed from V and 4 bases from J, the gap between germline ends came to 11 bases. Germline V gene lookup returns CDR1 SQVTM and CDR2 ANQGSEA. The CDR3 loop reads CSVDGGGADTQYF. DNA of the CDR3: TGCAGCGTTGATGGAGGGGGCGCAGATACGCAGTATTTT.

The table lists this clonotype with a few counts. V gene TRBV6-1 combines with J gene TRBJ1-2; TRBD1 might be the D (5 bases). Germline V lookup: CDR1 MNHNS, CDR2 SASEGT. Trimming cost V 6 bases and J 5 bases, with 16 bases left between them. This CDR3 has 14 amino acids. The CDR3 DNA is TGTGCCAGCAGGCCGTACACGGGGGGGTATGGCTACACCTTC. Translated: CASRPYTGGYGYTF.